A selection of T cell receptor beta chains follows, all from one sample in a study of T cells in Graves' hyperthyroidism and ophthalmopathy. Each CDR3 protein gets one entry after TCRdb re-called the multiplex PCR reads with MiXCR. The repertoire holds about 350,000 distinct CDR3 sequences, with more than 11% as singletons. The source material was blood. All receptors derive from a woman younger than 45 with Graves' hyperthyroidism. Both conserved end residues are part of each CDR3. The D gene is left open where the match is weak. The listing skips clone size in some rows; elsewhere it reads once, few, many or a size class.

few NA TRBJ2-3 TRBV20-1 CSANRRTGGASDTQYF TGCAGTGCCAACCGACGGACCGGAGGGGCTTCCGATACGCAGTATTTT
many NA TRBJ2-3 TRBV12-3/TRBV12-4 CASTTGDTDTQYF TGTGCCAGCACCACCGGCGACACAGATACGCAGTATTTT
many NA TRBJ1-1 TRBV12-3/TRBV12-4 CASSLAGDNTEAFF TGTGCCAGCAGCCTCGCAGGCGACAACACTGAAGCTTTCTTT
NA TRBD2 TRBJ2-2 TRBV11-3 CASSPAGYTGELFF TGTGCCAGCAGCCCAGCGGGGTACACCGGGGAGCTGTTTTTT
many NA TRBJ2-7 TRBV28 CASHQLGYEQYF TGTGCCAGCCACCAACTAGGCTACGAGCAGTACTTC
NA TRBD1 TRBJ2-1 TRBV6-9 CASSYRPGGLYNEQFF TGTGCCAGCAGTTACCGGCCAGGGGGCTTGTACAATGAGCAGTTCTTC
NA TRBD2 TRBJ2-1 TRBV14 CASSQAQREGQFF TGTGCCAGCAGCCAAGCCCAACGGGAGGGGCAGTTCTTC
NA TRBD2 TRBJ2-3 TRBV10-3 CAISGSGSGDTQYF TGTGCCATCAGTGGAAGCGGGAGCGGAGATACGCAGTATTTT
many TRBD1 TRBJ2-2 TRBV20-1 CSAEDRVFSTGELFF TGCAGTGCTGAGGACAGGGTCTTTAGCACCGGGGAGCTGTTTTTT
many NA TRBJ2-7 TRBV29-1 CSVYLGAGKTYEQYF TGCAGCGTTTATCTTGGGGCAGGGAAAACCTACGAGCAGTACTTC
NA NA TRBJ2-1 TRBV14 CASSQDSAGAFYNEQFF TGTGCCAGCAGCCAAGATTCCGCCGGGGCGTTTTACAATGAGCAGTTCTTC
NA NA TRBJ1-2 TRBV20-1 CSARSGAYGYTF TGCAGTGCTAGATCGGGGGCCTATGGCTACACCTTC
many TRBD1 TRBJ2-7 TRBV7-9 CASTSAEGGAPYEQYF TGTGCCAGCACCTCCGCCGAAGGGGGCGCTCCCTACGAGCAGTACTTC
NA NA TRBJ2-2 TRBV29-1 CSVEEPGELFF TGCAGCGTTGAAGAGCCGGGGGAGCTGTTTTTT
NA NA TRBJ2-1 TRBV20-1 CSAGRVGQGGNEQFF TGCAGTGCTGGCCGCGTGGGGCAGGGGGGCAATGAGCAGTTCTTC
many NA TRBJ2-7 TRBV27 CASSLAGIREQYF TGTGCCAGCAGTTTGGCGGGGATCAGGGAGCAGTACTTC
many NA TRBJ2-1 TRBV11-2 CASSLHVNEQFF TGTGCCAGCAGCTTACACGTCAATGAGCAGTTCTTC
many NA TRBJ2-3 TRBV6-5 CASSYRAGDTQYF TGTGCCAGCAGTTACAGGGCGGGAGATACGCAGTATTTT
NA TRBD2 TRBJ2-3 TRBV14 CASGGPSGSLMYF TGTGCCAGCGGGGGCCCTAGCGGGAGTCTCATGTATTTT
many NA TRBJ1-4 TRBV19 CASSIRLGRINEKLFF TGTGCCAGTAGTATAAGGTTGGGACGGATTAATGAAAAACTGTTTTTT
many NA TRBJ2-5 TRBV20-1 CSARDVGGAVGPEYF TGCAGTGCTAGAGACGTAGGAGGGGCGGTGGGGCCCGAGTACTTC
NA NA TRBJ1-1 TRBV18 CASSPPAYRGLNTEAFF TGTGCCAGCTCACCACCGGCCTACCGTGGGTTGAACACTGAAGCTTTCTTT
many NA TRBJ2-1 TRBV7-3 CASSLKFGRTNEQFF TGTGCCAGCAGCTTAAAGTTTGGCAGGACAAATGAGCAGTTCTTC
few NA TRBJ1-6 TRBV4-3 CASSQDPQGSYDSPLHF TGCGCCAGCAGCCAAGATCCTCAGGGTAGTTATGATTCACCCCTCCACTTT
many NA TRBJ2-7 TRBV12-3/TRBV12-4 CASTFGGRGLEQYF TGTGCCAGCACGTTTGGGGGGCGCGGTCTCGAGCAGTACTTC